These 29 T cell receptor beta chains share one sample of origin, sequenced in a study of T cells after yellow fever vaccination. TCRdb re-called the 5' RACE reads through MiXCR, storing one row per CDR3 protein. The table has 150,000 or so distinct CDR3 sequences, less than 9% seen once. The material was CD4+ T cells sorted from PBMCs, obtained more than 4 days after the first yellow fever vaccination. The receptor set was obtained from a man aged 18-30 years who received the YFV17D yellow fever vaccine.

The sample holds a few counts of this clonotype. The gene calls are TRBV2 and TRBJ1-6, with TRBD1 identical over 10 bases. V was pared by 7 bases and J by 7 bases, with 4 bases of the junction left unmatched. The CDR3 sequence is 14 residues long. Germline V gene sequence: CDR1 SNHLY, CDR2 FYNNEI. CDR3 amino acids: CASIPGQGNSPLHF. Written as DNA, the CDR3 is TGTGCCAGCATCCCGGGACAGGGGAATTCACCCCTCCACTTT.

Of note for this clonotype: The junction departs from the called germline gene at one end, perhaps through a read error. The J gene is TRBJ2-1, the V gene TRBV7-7; a possible D gene is TRBD1 (6 bases). CDR3 length equals 16 residues. From germline, CDR1 is SSHAT and CDR2 FNYEAQ (reference sequence). Here the CDR3 reads CASSFTWGRTDNEQFF. CDR3 nucleotides: TGTGCTAGCAGCTTCACGTGGGGGCGGACTGACAATGAGCAGTTCTTC.

This clonotype has a count of ten or more. This chain uses TRBV6-1 with TRBJ2-7; 7 bases agree with TRBD2. This CDR3 has 15 residues. From germline, CDR1 is MNHNS and CDR2 SASEGT. J was trimmed by 1 base and V by 8 bases; bases with no gene match: 11. Here the CDR3 DNA reads TGTGCCAGCCGCGACCTGGGGGGGAGTTCCTACGAGCAGTACTTC. Amino acids: CASRDLGGSSYEQYF.

This clonotype has more than one count but fewer than ten. The chain is built from TRBV2 and TRBJ1-5, with D possibly matching TRBD1 (5 bases). This CDR3 is built from 15 residues. Trimming stripped 4 bases from V and 7 bases from J, with 17 bases between. Germline V CDR1 and CDR2: SNHLY, FYNNEI. CDR3 residues: CASSAIGRGDQPQHF. The CDR3 DNA follows: TGTGCCAGCAGTGCCATCGGGAGGGGAGACCAGCCCCAGCATTTT.

This clonotype was observed many times. The J gene is TRBJ2-1, the V gene TRBV7-9, with D perhaps assigned TRBD1 or TRBD2 (6 bases each). This CDR3 comprises 14 residues. Trimming stripped 0 bases from V and 8 bases from J, with 11 bases between. CDR1 and CDR2 (germline): SEHNR, FQNEAQ (reference sequence). CDR3 loop: CASSLAGGSDEQFF. Here the CDR3 DNA reads TGTGCCAGCAGCTTAGCGGGGGGCAGCGATGAGCAGTTCTTC.

Only a few counts were recorded for this clonotype. The chain combines TRBV10-2 with TRBJ2-6; a possible D gene is TRBD2 (6 bases). V lost 8 bases to trimming and J lost 0 bases, with 11 bases between them. This CDR3 spans 15 amino acids. Germline V gene lookup returns CDR1 WSHSY and CDR2 SAAADI. CDR3 coding DNA: TGCGCCAGCCGACTAGGGGACTCTGGGGCCAACGTCCTGACTTTC. Its protein is CASRLGDSGANVLTF.

This clonotype was observed a handful of times. This chain joins TRBV20-1 and TRBJ2-1; a possible D gene is TRBD1 (6 bases). Germline CDR1 is DFQATT and CDR2 is SNEGSKA (reference sequence). There are 12 residues in the CDR3. V was clipped by 3 bases and J by 9 bases, with 12 bases between them. The CDR3 spells CSARSSGAEQFF. Written as DNA, the CDR3 is TGCAGTGCTAGGTCCTCAGGGGCTGAGCAGTTCTTC.

In its sample, this clonotype was seen many times. This rearrangement joins TRBV18 to TRBJ2-1, with no clear D. The CDR3 totals 15 residues. The V end was cut by 0 bases, the J end by 7 bases, with 13 bases between. Per germline, CDR1 KGHSH and CDR2 LQKENI. CDR3 sequence: CASSPPSETRNEQFF. The CDR3 DNA is TGTGCCAGCTCACCACCGTCCGAGACCAGAAATGAGCAGTTCTTC.

This clonotype was seen more than once but under ten times. This chain uses TRBV7-2 with TRBJ1-2; D is ambiguous. Trimming shortened V by 5 bases and J by 8 bases, and 18 bases separated the two germline ends. Germline values: CDR1 SGHTA, CDR2 FQGNSA. This CDR3 is built from 14 residues. CDR3 nucleotide sequence: TGTGCCAGCAGCCCCCCTCCCAATACGAACGGCTACACCTTC. It is translated as CASSPPPNTNGYTF.

This clonotype was counted at least ten times. The rearrangement uses TRBV20-1 and TRBJ1-5; the D is unclear. The length of the CDR3 is 12 residues. V lost 6 bases to trimming and J lost 2 bases, with 8 bases between them. Germline-derived CDR1 and CDR2 are DFQATT and SNEGSKA (reference sequence). CDR3 in amino acids: CSAGSGNQPQHF. CDR3 sequence (DNA): TGCAGTGCAGGGTCGGGCAATCAGCCCCAGCATTTT.

This clonotype came up a few times. CDR3 amino acids: CSARDRKSGDIQYF. CDR3 nucleotides: TGCAGTGCTAGAGATAGGAAAAGCGGGGACATTCAGTACTTC. The chain combines TRBV20-1 with TRBJ2-4; 7 bases are shared with TRBD2. CDR3 size: 14 residues. V lost 0 bases and J lost 8; bases outside the gene matches: 7. Looked up from germline, CDR1 is DFQATT and CDR2 is SNEGSKA (reference sequence).

This clonotype turned up a few times. The V call is TRBV3-1, the J call TRBJ2-2, with unresolved D. The germline V gene encodes CDR1 LGHDT and CDR2 YNNKEL (reference sequence). V was shortened by 11 bases and J by 4 bases, with 14 bases between the two germline ends. The CDR3 length is 13 residues. In nucleotides, the CDR3 is TGTGCCTGCGGCAGAGACTTCACCGGGGAGCTGTTTTTT. Its translation: CACGRDFTGELFF.

There are a few counts of this clonotype. The chain links TRBV5-1 to TRBJ2-7, with D tentatively TRBD2 (5 bases). The CDR3 is made up of 13 amino acids. V lost 0 bases and J lost 5, with 9 bases in between. Looked up from germline, CDR1 is SGHRS and CDR2 is YFSETQ. As DNA, the CDR3 is TGCGCCAGCAGCTTGGCCGGGGTCCACGAGCAGTACTTC. The encoded protein is CASSLAGVHEQYF. The whole variable domain, filled in from reference TRBV5-1 and TRBJ2-7, reads KAGVTQTPRYLIKTRGQQVTLSCSPISGHRSVSWYQQTPGQGLQFLFEYFSETQRNKGNFPGRFSGRQFSNSRSEMNVSTLELGDSALYLCASSLAGVHEQYFGPGTRLTVT.

At least ten counts were recorded for this clonotype. The chain couples TRBV4-3 to TRBJ1-1; 9 positions agree with TRBD1. The CDR3 extends over 15 amino acids. Trimming at V came to 3 bases and at J to 0 bases, leaving 2 bases not matched to a gene. Germline loops: CDR1 LGHNA, CDR2 YSLEER. CDR3 protein: CASSQRTGVNTEAFF. The CDR3 DNA follows: TGCGCCAGCAGCCAGCGGACAGGGGTGAACACTGAAGCTTTCTTT.

The gene calls are TRBV7-2 and TRBJ2-3; D is uncertain. CDR3 size: 17 residues. Germline CDR1 and CDR2: SGHTA and FQGNSA. With 5 bases removed from V and 0 bases from J, the gap between germline ends came to 18 bases. The CDR3 nucleotides are TGTGCCAGCAGCCAAAACCAGCCTGCCTCTAGCACAGATACGCAGTATTTT. Its protein product is CASSQNQPASSTDTQYF.

Comments on this clonotype: Since a much larger clone is just one base distant, this may be a read error. This chain uses TRBV16 with TRBJ1-1, with a possible D match to TRBD1 (5 bases). In germline, CDR1 is KGHSY, CDR2 FQNENV. The length of the CDR3 is 14 residues. V lost 5 bases and J lost 5, with 15 bases in between. The CDR3, as DNA: TGTGCCAGCAGCAAAAGGGGCGCGTATACTGAAGCTTTCTTT. Its protein product is CASSKRGAYTEAFF.

This clonotype has ten or more counts. The chain links TRBV3-1 to TRBJ2-5, with TRBD2 matching over 12 bases. The V gene's germline CDR1 is LGHDT and CDR2 YNNKEL (reference sequence). V gave up 5 bases and J gave up 2 bases; unmatched junction bases: 0. This CDR3 region has 14 residues. DNA for the CDR3: TGTGCCAGCAGCACTAGCGGGGGGCAAGAGACCCAGTACTTC. This encodes CASSTSGGQETQYF.

This clonotype came up many times. The V gene is TRBV11-2, the J gene TRBJ2-4, with 12 bases aligning to TRBD2. Germline V gene sequence: CDR1 SGHAT, CDR2 FQNNGV. J lost 1 base, V lost 4 bases, and 8 bases had no gene match. The CDR3 loop spans 18 amino acids. As DNA, the CDR3 is TGTGCCAGCAGCTACGGACTAGCGGGAACACAGGCCAAAAACATTCAGTACTTC. Its protein product is CASSYGLAGTQAKNIQYF.

At least ten counts were recorded for this clonotype. As DNA, the CDR3 is TGTGCCAGTGGGCCCCACGGAATGAACACTGAAGCTTTCTTT. Translated, it gives CASGPHGMNTEAFF. The chain recombines TRBV2 with TRBJ1-1, with D unresolved. CDR3 length equals 14 residues. V was cut by 9 bases and J by 0 bases, with 14 bases left in between. The V gene's germline CDR1 is SNHLY and CDR2 FYNNEI.

In its sample, this clonotype was seen a few times. This rearrangement joins TRBV12-5 to TRBJ1-5; a possible D gene is TRBD1 (6 bases). Deletions cut 4 bases from V and 7 bases from J, with 11 bases between. Germline V CDR1 and CDR2: LGHNT, FRNRAP. CDR3 length: 13 residues. The CDR3 region is CASGWDKAQPQHF. The CDR3 region has the DNA TGTGCTAGTGGTTGGGACAAGGCCCAGCCCCAGCATTTT.

There are many counts of this clonotype. The rearrangement links TRBV5-1 to TRBJ1-2, with TRBD1 matching 9 bases. Germline V gene data show CDR1 as SGHRS and CDR2 as YFSETQ. With 2 bases clipped from V and 9 bases from J, the junction kept 5 bases outside the gene matches. The length of the CDR3 is 13 residues. This chain's CDR3 is CASSFGTGSRYTF. The CDR3 DNA reads TGCGCCAGCAGCTTTGGGACAGGGTCACGCTACACCTTC.

This clonotype showed up many times. This chain joins TRBV12-3 or TRBV12-4 and TRBJ1-1; D is unclear. This CDR3 comprises 12 residues. Trimming stripped 1 base from V and 8 bases from J, with 8 bases between. The DNA of the CDR3 is TGTGCCAGCAGTTTAGAGCCAGCAGAAGCTTTCTTT. Residues: CASSLEPAEAFF.

The sample holds one count of this clonotype. This chain connects TRBV7-2 to TRBJ2-7; the D gene is possibly TRBD1 (5 bases). Trimming took 6 bases from V and 1 from J, leaving 13 bases between them. CDR3 length equals 14 residues. Per the germline V gene, CDR1 is SGHTA and CDR2 is FQGNSA. CDR3 DNA sequence: TGTGCCAGCAGACCAGGGAATGGGTCCTACGAGCAGTACTTC. This codes for CASRPGNGSYEQYF.

This clonotype appeared a few times. The chain recombines TRBV20-1 with TRBJ1-2, with TRBD1 matching 8 bases. The CDR3 is 13 residues long. J was trimmed by 8 bases and V by 6 bases; bases with no gene match: 11. Looked up from germline, CDR1 is DFQATT and CDR2 is SNEGSKA (reference sequence). CDR3 DNA sequence: TGCAGTGCCCTTAAGCAGGGGGCAAGCGGCTACACCTTC. It is translated as CSALKQGASGYTF.

This clonotype has ten or more counts. V and J are TRBV7-8 and TRBJ2-7; no clear D gene. V shed 7 bases and J shed 1 base, with 14 bases lying between them. Per the germline V gene, CDR1 is SGHVS and CDR2 is FQNEAQ. This CDR3 has 14 residues. CDR3 bases: TGTGCCAGCAAAACGGGTACCGGGTCCTACGAGCAGTACTTC. Its translation is CASKTGTGSYEQYF.

This clonotype was recorded many times. The chain recombines TRBV7-2 with TRBJ2-7, with D unresolved. The CDR3 spans 12 residues. Germline V gives CDR1 SGHTA, CDR2 FQGNSA. The V end was cut by 4 bases, the J end by 4 bases, with 8 bases between. In DNA, the CDR3 is TGTGCCAGCAGCTCATCTAATTACGAGCAGTACTTC. This sequence encodes CASSSSNYEQYF.

This clonotype was found many times. This sequence joins TRBV5-1 and TRBJ2-7, with 12 bases aligning to TRBD1. V was clipped by 4 bases and J by 6 bases; unmatched bases: 5. The CDR3 spans 14 residues. Germline V lookup: CDR1 SGHRS, CDR2 YFSETQ. The CDR3 loop is CASSQGTGGSEQYF. The DNA of the CDR3 is TGCGCCAGCAGCCAGGGGACAGGGGGCTCCGAGCAGTACTTC.

This clonotype was observed a few times. The V gene is TRBV20-1, the J gene TRBJ1-2; D remains unclear. Trimming left V 2 bases short and J 2 bases short, with 6 bases between. CDR1 is DFQATT, CDR2 SNEGSKA, per germline (reference sequence). The CDR3 runs to 12 residues. The CDR3 sequence: CSARLENYGYTF. The CDR3, as DNA: TGCAGTGCTAGACTGGAAAACTATGGCTACACCTTC.

The sample holds many counts of this clonotype. In DNA form, the CDR3 reads TGTGCCAGCTCACCACCGGGGAGCAATCAGCCCCAGCATTTT. Its translation is CASSPPGSNQPQHF. The chain links TRBV18 to TRBJ1-5; D is ambiguous. The CDR3 runs to 14 residues. CDR1 and CDR2 from the germline V gene are KGHSH and LQKENI. V was pared by 0 bases and J by 1 base, with 4 bases between.